Presented here are 6 T cell receptor beta chains from one specimen sequenced in a study of T cell responses to AZD1222 COVID-19 vaccine (dated by TCRdb to about 2021). What the time point label conveys for this sample: baseline before first vaccination. The method behind the library was the immunoSEQ multiplex PCR assay. TCRdb re-hosts the immuneACCESS table, in-frame sequences only. Its copies lack some clones; in the studies checked, an unresolved V gene accounts for under half of them, and the cause for the rest is not known. The sample table lists around 94,000 clones, about 85% of them with a count of one. 4.5% to 6% of the sample lies in the top ten. The sequences come from peripheral blood, collected on day 0 of AZD1222 vaccination. The receptors were gathered from an adult in good health.

The chain employs TRBV5-1 and TRBJ2-6, with 9 bases matching TRBD1. V gave up 0 bases and J gave up 2 bases; unmatched junction bases: 0. The CDR3 length is 16 residues. CDR1 and CDR2 (germline): SGHRS, YFSETQ. CDR3 region: CASSLGDRAGANVLTF. CDR3 nucleotide sequence: TGCGCCAGCAGCTTGGGGGACAGGGCTGGGGCCAACGTCCTGACTTTC.

The chain carries TRBV29-1 and TRBJ1-5, with D perhaps matching TRBD1 (6 bases). Germline V gene lookup returns CDR1 SQVTM and CDR2 ANQGSEA. Trimming stripped 7 bases from V and 3 bases from J, with 13 bases between. The CDR3 is 13 amino acids. The CDR3, as DNA: TGCAGCGCCGTGACAGGCTCCAATCAGCCCCAGCATTTT. Its translation is CSAVTGSNQPQHF. The full variable domain, in which reference TRBV29-1 and TRBJ1-5 provide the parts outside the CDR3, is SAVISQKPSRDICQRGTSLTIQCQVDSQVTMMFWYRQQPGQSLTLIATANQGSEATYESGFVIDKFPISRPNLTFSTLTVSNMSPEDSSIYLCSAVTGSNQPQHFGDGTRLSIL.

This chain links TRBV28 with TRBJ1-6; possible D gene TRBD1, 5 bases. Germline assignment: CDR1 MDHEN and CDR2 SYDVKM. The V end was cut by 3 bases, the J end by 8 bases, with 17 bases between. This CDR3 region has 16 residues. The CDR3 region is CASSFGGRPMDSPLHF. CDR3 nucleotides: TGTGCCAGCAGTTTTGGGGGTCGTCCTATGGATTCACCCCTCCACTTT.

The V call is TRBV28, the J call TRBJ1-4; D remains unclear. V was cut by 7 bases and J by 0 bases, with 6 bases left in between. Germline values: CDR1 MDHEN, CDR2 SYDVKM. This CDR3 is 13 amino acids long. CDR3 nucleotides: TGTGCCAGCATGTGGACAACTAATGAAAAACTGTTTTTT. Its protein product is CASMWTTNEKLFF.

This sequence joins TRBV5-1 and TRBJ2-7; D is possibly TRBD1 (6 bases). V gave up 4 bases and J gave up 3 bases, with 11 bases separating them. Germline values: CDR1 SGHRS, CDR2 YFSETQ. This CDR3 region has 13 residues. CDR3 sequence: CASSIRDNYEQYF. The CDR3 DNA reads as TGCGCCAGCAGCATACGGGACAACTACGAGCAGTACTTC.

This chain links TRBV6-5 with TRBJ2-3; 7 bases fit TRBD2. Losses at the gene ends were 6 bases for V and 9 bases for J; bases not matched to a gene: 12. Looked up from germline, CDR1 is MNHEY and CDR2 is SVGAGI. The CDR3 loop spans 14 amino acids. The CDR3 DNA reads TGTGCCAGCAGGTCCGGGGGGACCCCGGGGACGCAGTATTTT. Amino acid sequence: CASRSGGTPGTQYF.